These T cell receptor beta chains were read from a single sample in a study of blood T cell repertoires in COVID-19. Here immunoSEQ multiplex PCR was the method, and the copy in TCRdb shows in-frame clones only, minus some. The sample contains around 46,000 clones, around 85% of which appear only once. The source material was peripheral blood. These receptors originate from a human donor in a cohort sampled during active COVID-19. Both conserved end residues are part of each CDR3. D genes are given only for firm matches. Clone size is given for some rows only: seen once, a few or many times, or a class if the clone is expanded.

cdr3_length,clone_size,v_call,j_call,d_call,cdr3_nt,cdr3_aa
20,-,TRBV10-2,TRBJ2-1,TRBD2,TGCGCCAGCAGGGAACGTCCGGGACTAGCGGGGGGCGGGGGGTACAATGAGCAGTTCTTC,CASRERPGLAGGGGYNEQFF
15,-,TRBV6-6,TRBJ1-4,-,TGTGCCAGCAGTTACTCTGACACTTCTAATGAAAAACTGTTTTTT,CASSYSDTSNEKLFF
16,-,TRBV7-2,TRBJ2-5,TRBD2,TGTGCCAGCAGCTTATTCGCTGGCGGGGGAGGAGAGACCCAGTACTTC,CASSLFAGGGGETQYF
13,-,TRBV4-1,TRBJ1-2,TRBD1,TGCGCCAGCAGAACCGGGACAGGGTATGGCTACACCTTC,CASRTGTGYGYTF
15,-,TRBV21-1,TRBJ2-7,-,TGTGCCAGCAGCAAACCCCGGGAGGCCGTCTACGAGCAGTACTTC,CASSKPREAVYEQYF
15,-,TRBV7-7,TRBJ2-1,-,TGTGCTAGCAGCTTAGCAGTAGTGGACACTCATGAGCAGTTCTTC,CASSLAVVDTHEQFF
14,-,TRBV5-1,TRBJ2-7,-,TGCGCCAGCAGCCCGGACAGAATTCCCTACGAGCAGTACTTC,CASSPDRIPYEQYF
14,-,TRBV24-1,TRBJ1-5,-,TGTGCCACCCAGGGAGCGGGTGGCAATCAGCCCCAGCATTTT,CATQGAGGNQPQHF
14,few,TRBV6-5,TRBJ2-7,TRBD2,TGTGCCAGCAGTCCCGGGACTAGGTTCTTCGAGCAGTACTTC,CASSPGTRFFEQYF
15,-,TRBV19,TRBJ1-2,TRBD1,TGTGCCAGCATGACAGACAGGGCTGGAGACTATGGCTACACCTTC,CASMTDRAGDYGYTF
13,few,TRBV28,TRBJ1-1,-,TGTGCCAGCAGATTCCAGGGTAACACTGAAGCTTTCTTT,CASRFQGNTEAFF
15,-,TRBV5-1,TRBJ2-7,-,TGCGCCAGCAGCCCCTCGGGCGGGGGCTGGTACGAGCAGTACTTC,CASSPSGGGWYEQYF
15,-,TRBV2,TRBJ2-2,-,TGTGCCAGCAGGTTGGCTAGCGTGAACACCGGGGAGCTGTTTTTT,CASRLASVNTGELFF
17,-,TRBV19,TRBJ1-5,TRBD1,TGTGCCAGTAGATGGGGGGACAGGTTTGTGAGCAATCAGCCCCAGCATTTT,CASRWGDRFVSNQPQHF
16,-,TRBV7-2,TRBJ1-1,TRBD1,TGTGCCAGCAGCTCCGGCTTGAACAGGGGGCGGACTGAAGCTTTCTTT,CASSSGLNRGRTEAFF
14,-,TRBV6-5,TRBJ1-5,TRBD1,TGTGCCAGCAGGTCCGGGACAGGGGGTCAGCCCCAGCATTTT,CASRSGTGGQPQHF
15,-,TRBV10-3,TRBJ2-5,TRBD2,TGTGCCATCAGTGATGGTTCTAGCGGTAAAGAGACCCAGTACTTC,CAISDGSSGKETQYF
14,-,TRBV5-6,TRBJ1-1,-,TGTGCCAGCAGCTACTACGGAGTGAACACTGAAGCTTTCTTT,CASSYYGVNTEAFF
12,-,TRBV18,TRBJ2-3,-,TGTGCCAGCTCACCTTATCCCGATACGCAGTATTTT,CASSPYPDTQYF
13,-,TRBV19,TRBJ1-2,-,TGTGCCACCAGCAGGTCGCACGACTATGGCTACACCTTC,CATSRSHDYGYTF
13,-,TRBV19,TRBJ2-5,-,TGTGCCAGTAGTATCAGTCAGGGAGGGACCCAGTACTTC,CASSISQGGTQYF
17,once,TRBV4-1,TRBJ1-5,-,TGCGCCAGCAGCCAAGTCGCCGGGTCCCCTAACAATCAGCCCCAGCATTTT,CASSQVAGSPNNQPQHF
15,-,TRBV19,TRBJ2-2,-,TGTGCCAGTAGTCGGGGGGCTTGGGGGACCGGGGAGCTGTTTTTT,CASSRGAWGTGELFF
15,-,TRBV7-2,TRBJ1-2,-,TGTGCCAGCAGCTCCTACCTCGGGGTTAACTATGGCTACACCTTC,CASSSYLGVNYGYTF
17,-,TRBV4-1,TRBJ2-1,-,TGCGCCAGCAGCCAATGGGCGGCAAGACAGCACGACAATGAGCAGTTCTTC,CASSQWAARQHDNEQFF
15,-,TRBV10-3,TRBJ2-7,-,TGTGCCATCAGTGAGGAGGCGGGAAACTCGAACGAGCAGTACTTC,CAISEEAGNSNEQYF
14,once,TRBV6-2/TRBV6-3,TRBJ2-7,-,TGTGCCAGCAGTTATATCGCCAGGGCCTACGAGCAGTACTTC,CASSYIARAYEQYF
15,-,TRBV18,TRBJ1-2,-,TGTGCCAGCTCCGAGACCAGGGGCCAAAGAGCGGGCTACACCTTC,CASSETRGQRAGYTF
16,once,TRBV3-1/TRBV3-2,TRBJ2-7,-,TGTGCCAGCAGCCAAGATAGCGGACTAACCTCCTACGAGCAGTACTTC,CASSQDSGLTSYEQYF
15,-,TRBV10-3,TRBJ1-3,-,TGTGCCATCAGTGGCGGACGGGACTCTGGAAACACCATATATTTT,CAISGGRDSGNTIYF
14,-,TRBV28,TRBJ1-5,-,TGTGCCAGCAGTTTACCAGCGACCTTTCAGCCCCAGCATTTT,CASSLPATFQPQHF
14,-,TRBV5-6,TRBJ1-4,TRBD1,TGTGCCAGCAGCTTTGGACAGGCAAATGAAAAACTGTTTTTT,CASSFGQANEKLFF
16,-,TRBV18,TRBJ2-5,TRBD2,TGTGCCAGCTCACCTTACGGACTAGCGGGCCAAGAGACCCAGTACTTC,CASSPYGLAGQETQYF
16,-,TRBV5-8,TRBJ1-5,TRBD1,TGTGCCAGCAGCTTGAGGGGACAGGGGTTCAATCAGCCCCAGCATTTT,CASSLRGQGFNQPQHF
19,-,TRBV30,TRBJ2-4,-,TGTGCCTGGAGTCAAACAGGGTTTACCTCAACCCCCGCCAAAAACATTCAGTACTTC,CAWSQTGFTSTPAKNIQYF
12,-,TRBV19,TRBJ1-2,TRBD1,TGTGCCAGTAGTCGGACAGGGAATGGCTACACCTTC,CASSRTGNGYTF
15,-,TRBV18,TRBJ2-7,-,TGTGCCAGCTCAAAGACAGGAGCCGGTTCGTACGAGCAGTACTTC,CASSKTGAGSYEQYF
12,-,TRBV4-1,TRBJ2-5,TRBD1,TGCGCCAGCAGCAACAGGGGGGAGACCCAGTACTTC,CASSNRGETQYF
17,-,TRBV19,TRBJ2-7,TRBD1,TGTGCCAGTAGTATATCCTACACCGGGACAGTAGCCTACGAGCAGTACTTC,CASSISYTGTVAYEQYF
15,-,TRBV27,TRBJ1-1,TRBD1,TGTGCCAGCAGGCGCTCCGGGACAGAGAACACTGAAGCTTTCTTT,CASRRSGTENTEAFF
18,-,TRBV6-2/TRBV6-3,TRBJ2-7,-,TGTGCCAGCAGTAGGGGCGAGGTTGTGGGGCTCCCCTCCTACGAGCAGTACTTC,CASSRGEVVGLPSYEQYF
15,-,TRBV7-6,TRBJ2-1,TRBD1,TGTGCCAGCAGCTTTGGACAGGGGCCATCCGATGAGCAGTTCTTC,CASSFGQGPSDEQFF
13,-,TRBV7-2,TRBJ1-2,-,TGTGCCAGCAGCTCCCCTAATGCGGTCGGCTACACCTTC,CASSSPNAVGYTF